This T cell receptor beta chain was found in a study of CD8 T cells in Susac syndrome. The CDR3 consists of 15 residues. Trimming left V 7 bases short and J 3 bases short, with 16 bases between. Per germline, CDR1 SGHVS and CDR2 FQNEAQ. From blood CD8+ and CD4+ T cells, the TCR beta chain was sequenced. The authors reverse transcribed about 0.5 to 1 ug RNA with random hexamers. The authors amplified TCR beta CDR3 across 54 Vbeta and 13 Jbeta using immunoSEQ multiplex PCR. TCRdb ran MiXCR on the immunoSEQ multiplex PCR reads and lists one entry per CDR3 protein. The sample holds approximately 200,000 distinct CDR3 sequences; roughly 94% are singletons and the top ten take around 0.08%.

Sequenced input: CD4+ T cells from PBMCs. V is TRBV7-8 and J is TRBJ2-1; D is uncertain. The TCR was taken from a human donor with multiple sclerosis. The CDR3 sequence: CASTKPPSYYNEQFF. In DNA form, the CDR3 reads TGTGCCAGCACAAAACCCCCCAGCTACTACAATGAGCAGTTCTTC.